The 27 T cell receptor beta chains in this list originate from one sample, sequenced in a study of cytomegalovirus exposure and HLA in healthy donors. Vbeta (60) and Jbeta (13) primers were used in the PCR. Profiling relied on immunoSEQ multiplex PCR, and the TCRdb table lists in-frame clones only, not all of them. The sample holds around 230,000 clones; over 75% are singletons and the top ten take 1.5% to 2%. Sequencing was done on a sample of PBMCs. The receptors stem from a male donor in good health and CMV-seronegative.

The chain links TRBV7-9 to TRBJ2-7, with D perhaps TRBD2 (5 bases). This CDR3 contains 15 residues. Trimming left V 5 bases short and J 0 bases short, with 14 bases between. The germline CDR1 and CDR2 sequences are SEHNR and FQNEAQ (reference sequence). Written as DNA, the CDR3 is TGTGCCAGCAGCCCCCGGGGAGCGGACTCCTACGAGCAGTACTTC. Protein product: CASSPRGADSYEQYF.

V is TRBV6-4 and J is TRBJ1-6; D gene uncertain. V lost 6 bases to trimming and J lost 7 bases, with 19 bases between them. There are 16 residues in the CDR3. Germline V gene sequence: CDR1 MRHNA, CDR2 SNTAGT. The CDR3 bases are TGTGCCAGCAGCGAATCCGCCGGGGTGGGGAATTCACCCCTCCACTTT. This gives the protein CASSESAGVGNSPLHF.

The J gene is TRBJ2-3, the V gene TRBV5-1, with unresolved D. The CDR3 spans 12 residues. V dropped 4 bases and J dropped 6 bases, with 9 bases sitting between them. Per the germline V gene, CDR1 is SGHRS and CDR2 is YFSETQ. CDR3 region: CASSQAVDTQYF. The CDR3 nucleotides read TGCGCCAGCAGCCAGGCCGTGGATACGCAGTATTTT.

V usage is TRBV5-1 and J usage is TRBJ1-2; D might be TRBD1 (5 bases). V was shortened by 0 bases and J by 6 bases, with 12 bases between the two germline ends. Germline values: CDR1 SGHRS, CDR2 YFSETQ. CDR3 length: 14 amino acids. The CDR3 here is CASSLDRAGNGYTF. CDR3 sequence (DNA): TGCGCCAGCAGCTTGGACCGAGCAGGGAATGGCTACACCTTC.

CDR3 sequence: CASSLSGWTGGEETQYF. The CDR3 DNA is TGTGCCAGCAGCTTAAGTGGTTGGACAGGGGGCGAAGAGACCCAGTACTTC. The chain uses TRBV11-2 and TRBJ2-5, with TRBD1 matching 11 bases. The germline gives CDR1 SGHAT, CDR2 FQNNGV. V was clipped by 2 bases and J by 3 bases; unmatched bases: 8. The CDR3 sequence is 17 residues long. Full variable domain (missing parts from reference TRBV11-2 and TRBJ2-5): EAGVAQSPRYKIIEKRQSVAFWCNPISGHATLYWYQQILGQGPKLLIQFQNNGVVDDSQLPKDRFSAERLKGVDSTLKIQPAKLEDSAVYLCASSLSGWTGGEETQYFGPGTRLLVL.

The CDR3 sequence: CASSLTGGRNNTF. The CDR3 nucleotides read TGTGCCAGCAGCTTGACAGGGGGCCGCAACAACACCTTC. The V gene is TRBV7-2, the J gene TRBJ1-2; TRBD1 matches at 10 bases. Germline V gives CDR1 SGHTA, CDR2 FQGNSA. CDR3 length equals 13 residues. V lost 3 bases and J lost 12; bases outside the gene matches: 7. The variable domain in full, with the rest retrieved from reference TRBV7-2 and TRBJ1-2, is GAGVSQSPSNKVTEKGKDVELRCDPISGHTALYWYRQSLGQGLEFLIYFQGNSAPDKSGLPSDRFSAERTGGSVSTLTIQRTQQEDSAVYLCASSLTGGRNNTFGSGTRLTVV.

The chain employs TRBV5-1 and TRBJ2-7; TRBD1 is a possible D gene (6 bases). Germline assignment: CDR1 SGHRS and CDR2 YFSETQ. The CDR3 has 14 amino acids. Trimming left V 4 bases short and J 3 bases short, with 14 bases between. The DNA of the CDR3 is TGCGCCAGCAGCCCGAGGGACACGTACTACGAGCAGTACTTC. Its translation: CASSPRDTYYEQYF.

V gene TRBV7-9 combines with J gene TRBJ2-3, with 12 bases matching TRBD1. V was pared by 1 base and J by 0 bases, with 2 bases of the junction left unmatched. Germline V gene sequence: CDR1 SEHNR, CDR2 FQNEAQ (reference sequence). This CDR3 has 17 amino acids. The CDR3 region is CASSLGDRGLSTDTQYF. In DNA, the CDR3 is TGTGCCAGCAGCTTAGGGGACAGGGGGCTTAGCACAGATACGCAGTATTTT.

The V gene is TRBV5-4, the J gene TRBJ1-3; 8 bases line up with TRBD1. Germline CDR1 SGHNT, CDR2 YYREEE (reference sequence). Trimming cost V 4 bases and J 0 bases; bases outside gene matches: 6. This CDR3 comprises 16 residues. The CDR3 sequence: CASSPGQGRSGNTIYF. The CDR3 DNA reads as TGTGCCAGCAGCCCAGGACAGGGCCGCTCTGGAAACACCATATATTTT. Combining the CDR3 with reference TRBV5-4 and TRBJ1-3 gives the whole variable domain ETGVTQSPTHLIKTRGQQVTLRCSSQSGHNTVSWYQQALGQGPQFIFQYYREEENGRGNFPPRFSGLQFPNYSSELNVNALELDDSALYLCASSPGQGRSGNTIYFGEGSWLTVV.

The chain couples TRBV5-1 to TRBJ1-1; the D gene is possibly TRBD1 (6 bases). Trimming took 5 bases from V and 5 from J, leaving 10 bases between them. Per the germline V gene, CDR1 is SGHRS and CDR2 is YFSETQ. This CDR3 has 12 residues. Here the CDR3 DNA reads TGCGCCAGCAGTTACGACAGGACTGAAGCTTTCTTT. Translation gives CASSYDRTEAFF.

This clone occurred a few times. The rearrangement links TRBV4-3 to TRBJ1-5; D unclear. V was pared by 1 base and J by 0 bases, with 7 bases between. Germline CDR1 is LGHNA and CDR2 is YSLEER. The CDR3 has 15 amino acids. The CDR3 region is CASSQAVNSNQPQHF. DNA for the CDR3: TGCGCCAGCAGCCAAGCAGTTAATAGCAATCAGCCCCAGCATTTT.

This chain uses TRBV5-6 with TRBJ1-1; 7 bases align to TRBD1. The V gene end was trimmed by 0 bases and the J gene end by 0 bases; junction bases not matched to a gene: 8. Looked up from germline, CDR1 is SGHDT and CDR2 is YYEEEE. This CDR3 region has 17 residues. The chain's CDR3 is CASSLARAGGMNTEAFF. In DNA, the CDR3 is TGTGCCAGCAGCTTGGCAAGGGCAGGGGGGATGAACACTGAAGCTTTCTTT. Based on the CDR3 plus reference TRBV5-6 and TRBJ1-1, the full variable domain is DAGVTQSPTHLIKTRGQQVTLRCSPKSGHDTVSWYQQALGQGPQFIFQYYEEEERQRGNFPDRFSGHQFPNYSSELNVNALLLGDSALYLCASSLARAGGMNTEAFFGQGTRLTVV.

This clone was counted once. The V and J genes are TRBV19 and TRBJ2-6, with 7 bases lining up with TRBD1. The germline CDR1 and CDR2 sequences are LNHDA and SQIVND (reference sequence). After removal of 5 bases from V and 0 bases from J, the junction contained 1 base not matched to a gene. This CDR3 spans 15 amino acids. DNA for the CDR3: TGTGCCAGTAGTTACAGGGGCTCTGGGGCCAACGTCCTGACTTTC. Translated, it gives CASSYRGSGANVLTF.

The chain uses TRBV7-9 and TRBJ2-7; D unresolved. Germline V CDR1 and CDR2: SEHNR, FQNEAQ (reference sequence). V was trimmed by 9 bases and J by 1 base, leaving 13 bases between them. CDR3 size: 13 residues. In DNA form, the CDR3 reads TGTGCCAGTATCCCAGAGACATCCTACGAGCAGTACTTC. Translating gives CASIPETSYEQYF.

The chain couples TRBV7-3 to TRBJ2-2; 8 nucleotides line up with TRBD2. Per germline, CDR1 SGHTA and CDR2 FQGTGA. The CDR3 totals 18 residues. The trim removed 5 bases at V and 3 bases at J, leaving 14 bases unmatched. The chain's CDR3 is CASSKPYGTSWDTGELFF. DNA for the CDR3: TGTGCCAGCAGCAAACCGTACGGGACTAGTTGGGACACCGGGGAGCTGTTTTTT.

Here the CDR3 reads CASSRLRSGNTIYF. CDR3 coding DNA: TGTGCCAGCAGTCGACTCCGCTCTGGAAACACCATATATTTT. V usage is TRBV2 and J usage is TRBJ1-3; D is uncertain. The CDR3 loop spans 14 amino acids. The V and J ends lost 5 bases and 0 bases respectively, with 8 bases between them. The V gene's germline CDR1 is SNHLY and CDR2 FYNNEI.

This clone was counted only a few times. This chain joins TRBV7-9 and TRBJ2-1, with a possible D match to TRBD2 (7 bases). CDR1 is SEHNR, CDR2 FQNEAQ, per germline (reference sequence). V was shortened by 5 bases and J by 7 bases, with 12 bases between the two germline ends. The CDR3 is made up of 13 amino acids. This chain's CDR3 is CASSPRGGNEQFF. The CDR3 DNA is TGTGCCAGCAGCCCCAGGGGAGGGAATGAGCAGTTCTTC. The full variable domain, in which reference TRBV7-9 and TRBJ2-1 provide the parts outside the CDR3, is DTGVSQNPRHKITKRGQNVTFRCDPISEHNRLYWYRQTLGQGPEFLTYFQNEAQLEKSRLLSDRFSAERPKGSFSTLEIQRTEQGDSAMYLCASSPRGGNEQFFGPGTRLTVL.

This chain uses TRBV4-1 with TRBJ2-7; 9 bases match TRBD2. The V gene's germline CDR1 is MGHRA and CDR2 YSYEKL. With V trimmed by 5 bases and J by 0 bases, 5 bases remained unmatched. The CDR3 contains 15 residues. The CDR3 spells CASSVRGGGSYEQYF. DNA for the CDR3: TGCGCCAGCAGCGTCCGCGGGGGGGGCTCCTACGAGCAGTACTTC.

The V call is TRBV7-2, the J call TRBJ2-5; 12 bases are a match to TRBD1. The ends lost 5 bases at V and 5 bases at J; junction bases unmatched: 6. CDR1 is SGHTA and CDR2 is FQGNSA in the germline V gene. This CDR3 contains 15 residues. DNA for the CDR3: TGTGCCAGCAGCCCCTGGGACAGGGGGCTCGAGACCCAGTACTTC. This encodes CASSPWDRGLETQYF.

The genes are TRBV7-9 and TRBJ1-2; the match to TRBD1 covers 9 bases. J was trimmed by 4 bases and V by 3 bases; bases with no gene match: 6. CDR3 length: 15 residues. CDR1 and CDR2 (germline): SEHNR, FQNEAQ (reference sequence). The CDR3: CASSFPTGGFYGYTF. DNA of the CDR3: TGTGCCAGCAGCTTCCCGACAGGGGGATTCTATGGCTACACCTTC.

In this sample, this clone turned up once. The germline gene is not matched at one end of the junction; a read error may be the cause. This chain uses TRBV7-9 with TRBJ1-5; D is unclear. This CDR3 is 14 amino acids long. The germline CDR1 and CDR2 sequences are SEHNR and FQNEAQ (reference sequence). This CDR3 reads CSSSVGQFNQPQHF. Written as DNA, the CDR3 is TGTTCCAGCAGCGTTGGGCAGTTTAATCAGCCCCAGCATTTT. The whole variable domain, filled in from reference TRBV7-9 and TRBJ1-5, reads DTGVSQNPRHKITKRGQNVTFRCDPISEHNRLYWYRQTLGQGPEFLTYFQNEAQLEKSRLLSDRFSAERPKGSFSTLEIQRTEQGDSAMYLCSSSVGQFNQPQHFGDGTRLSIL.

The chain uses TRBV7-9 and TRBJ1-5; possibly TRBD1 for D (6 bases). The CDR3 is 14 amino acids. Per the germline V gene, CDR1 is SEHNR and CDR2 is FQNEAQ (reference sequence). With 3 bases removed from V and 2 bases from J, the gap between germline ends came to 8 bases. The CDR3 nucleotides are TGTGCCAGCAGCTTCGAGGGGGGCAATCAGCCCCAGCATTTT. This codes for CASSFEGGNQPQHF.

The gene calls are TRBV4-3 and TRBJ2-4; D gene unclear. The CDR3 is 13 amino acids. Trimming removed 1 base from V and 11 bases from J, with 12 bases in between. Germline values: CDR1 LGHNA, CDR2 YSLEER. CDR3 region: CASSQAAGWLQYF. For the CDR3, the DNA is TGCGCCAGCAGCCAAGCAGCAGGTTGGCTTCAGTACTTC.

The chain uses TRBV27 and TRBJ2-3; 8 bases align to TRBD2. The CDR3 spans 17 residues. Germline assignment: CDR1 MNHEY and CDR2 SMNVEV (reference sequence). Trimming removed 6 bases from V and 5 bases from J; junction bases left unmatched: 16. Written as DNA, the CDR3 is TGTGCCAGCAGAGAGAGAGACAGTGCTCTAGCGGGAGATACGCAGTATTTT. Protein sequence: CASRERDSALAGDTQYF.

This clone has only a few counts. The rearrangement uses TRBV27 and TRBJ1-6; 10 bases fit TRBD1. The germline CDR1 and CDR2 sequences are MNHEY and SMNVEV (reference sequence). CDR3 size: 15 residues. After removal of 6 bases from V and 4 bases from J, the junction contained 3 bases not matched to a gene. The CDR3 reads CASSPGQGYNSPLHF. CDR3 DNA: TGTGCCAGCAGCCCGGGACAGGGGTATAATTCACCCCTCCACTTT.

This clone was counted between two and nine times. V is TRBV9 and J is TRBJ2-3; the match to TRBD2 covers 7 bases. V lost 3 bases, J lost 6 bases, and 7 bases stayed unmatched. The CDR3 is made up of 14 amino acids. The germline gives CDR1 SGDLS, CDR2 YYNGEE. CDR3 nucleotide sequence: TGTGCCAGCAGCGCCATGGGCGGGGGTGATACGCAGTATTTT. Translated, it gives CASSAMGGGDTQYF.

The genes are TRBV5-6 and TRBJ2-7, with 7 bases matching TRBD1. Trimming removed 0 bases from V and 0 bases from J; junction bases left unmatched: 3. CDR3 length: 15 amino acids. CDR1 is SGHDT, CDR2 YYEEEE, per germline. DNA for the CDR3: TGTGCCAGCAGCTTGGGGTGGGACAGCTCCTACGAGCAGTACTTC. Translation gives CASSLGWDSSYEQYF.